This TCR beta chain was profiled in a study of T cells in Graves' hyperthyroidism and ophthalmopathy. About the research overall: Peripheral blood draws took place at initial diagnosis, ahead of any treatment.

The CDR3 runs to 15 residues. The junction had 12 bases not matched to a gene; V was cut back by 7 bases and J by 10 bases. Germline CDR1 reads MNHEY; CDR2 reads SMNVEV (reference sequence). TCR beta CDR3 region amplification was performed from RNA transcripts. First-round RT-PCR with HTBI primers amplified the TCR CDR3 region. TCRdb recomputed calls from the multiplex PCR reads with MiXCR, one row per CDR3 protein. The data contain roughly 500,000 distinct CDR3 sequences, 15% to 20% of them seen just once; the ten biggest clones take up around 28%. Findings and limits, study-wide: Ophthalmopathy was distinguished from stable hyperthyroidism by 13 V-J signatures.

Each person with ophthalmopathy scored at least 3 on the Clinical Activity Score, reached NOSPECS grade 4 or higher, and had been ill under 3 months. This clonotype showed up many times. Its matching antigen is unknown. This clonotype was obtained from a woman in her twenties or thirties with Graves' ophthalmopathy. Sequencing used blood. This chain uses TRBV27 with TRBJ2-1; 11 bases map to TRBD1. The CDR3 DNA reads as TGTGCCAGCACCAAAAGGACAGGGGGCGAGGCCGAGCAGTTCTTC. Amino acids: CASTKRTGGEAEQFF.